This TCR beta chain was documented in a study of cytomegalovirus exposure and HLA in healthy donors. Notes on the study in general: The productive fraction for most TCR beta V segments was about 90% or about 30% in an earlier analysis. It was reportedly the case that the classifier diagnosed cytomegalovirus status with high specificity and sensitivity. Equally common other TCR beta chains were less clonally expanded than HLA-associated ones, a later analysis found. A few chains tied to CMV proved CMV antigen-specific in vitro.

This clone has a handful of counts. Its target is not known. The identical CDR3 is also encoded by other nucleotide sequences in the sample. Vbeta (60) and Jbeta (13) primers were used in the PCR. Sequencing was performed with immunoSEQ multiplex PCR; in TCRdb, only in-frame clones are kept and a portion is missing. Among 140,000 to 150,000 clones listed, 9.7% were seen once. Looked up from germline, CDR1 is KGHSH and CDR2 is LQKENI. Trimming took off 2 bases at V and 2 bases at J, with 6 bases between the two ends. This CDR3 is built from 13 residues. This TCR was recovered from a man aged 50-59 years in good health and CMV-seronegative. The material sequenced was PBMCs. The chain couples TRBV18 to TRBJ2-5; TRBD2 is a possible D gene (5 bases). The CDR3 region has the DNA TGTGCCAGCTCACCAAGCGGTCAAGAGACCCAGTACTTC. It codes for CASSPSGQETQYF.